This T cell receptor (beta chain) emerged from a study of T cells in Graves' hyperthyroidism and ophthalmopathy. Roughly 10 ml of fresh peripheral blood supplied the PBMCs. CDR3 length equals 15 residues. In germline, CDR1 is DFQATT, CDR2 SNEGSKA (reference sequence). Between the trimmed V and J ends, which lost 2 bases and 6 bases, there was a span of 16 bases. TCR beta CDR3 regions were amplified from RNA. When the TCR CDR3 underwent first-round RT-PCR, the HTBI primer set was used. TCRdb re-derived calls from the multiplex PCR reads in MiXCR, one entry per CDR3 protein. The table shows around 290,000 distinct CDR3 sequences, with over 15% occurring only once. Notes on the study in general: Most expanded thyroid clonotypes above 0.001 recurred in blood.

This clonotype was detected many times. Antigen: not known. The J gene is TRBJ1-4, the V gene TRBV20-1; D unresolved. The TCR was taken from a woman between 55 and 75 years old with Graves' ophthalmopathy. The sequencing input was blood. CDR3 sequence: CSARTSTGGHEKLFF. CDR3 nucleotide sequence: TGCAGTGCTAGAACGTCTACTGGAGGACATGAAAAACTGTTTTTT.